The rows below give T cell receptor beta chains drawn from one sample of a study of blood T cell repertoires in COVID-19. Here immunoSEQ multiplex PCR was the method, and the copy in TCRdb shows in-frame clones only, minus some. The repertoire consists of approximately 170,000 clones, with approximately 84% occurring once and the leading ten covering roughly 7.5%. Source material: peripheral blood. The receptors here all came from a man aged 40-50 years who had recovered from COVID-19. Both conserved end residues are part of each CDR3. D genes are given only for firm matches. Rows may omit the clone size; those that give it use once, few, many or a size class.

d_call clone_size j_call v_call cdr3_aa cdr3_nt
- - TRBJ1-1 TRBV20-1 CSARPFTEAFF TGCAGTGCTAGACCCTTCACTGAAGCTTTCTTT
- - TRBJ2-1 TRBV6-6 CASRNEGEQFF TGTGCCAGCAGGAACGAGGGTGAGCAGTTCTTC
- - TRBJ1-3 TRBV4-1 CASSQPTGYSGNTIYF TGCGCCAGCAGCCAACCCACAGGGTACTCTGGAAACACCATATATTTT
- few TRBJ2-7 TRBV19 CASSPSPGYEQYF TGTGCCAGTAGTCCCAGCCCGGGCTACGAGCAGTACTTC
- - TRBJ2-7 TRBV6-2/TRBV6-3 CASSRPGTLSYEQYF TGTGCCAGCAGTCGTCCCGGGACACTCTCCTACGAGCAGTACTTC
- - TRBJ1-6 TRBV4-2 CASSPDSSEDSPLHF TGTGCCAGCAGCCCCGATAGCTCTGAGGATTCACCCCTCCACTTT
- - TRBJ2-7 TRBV7-9 CASSLDYYEQYF TGTGCCAGCAGCTTAGATTACTACGAGCAGTACTTC
- - TRBJ2-3 TRBV5-4 CASSPSGNTDTQYF TGTGCCAGCAGCCCATCGGGAAACACAGATACGCAGTATTTT
TRBD2 - TRBJ2-7 TRBV30 CAWSAMAGVRNEQYF TGTGCCTGGAGTGCCATGGCGGGAGTACGAAACGAGCAGTACTTC
- - TRBJ2-3 TRBV4-1 CASSQEGYATQYF TGCGCCAGCAGCCAAGAGGGCTACGCTACGCAGTATTTT
- - TRBJ1-5 TRBV2 CASSPVPQGSNQPQHF TGTGCCAGCAGCCCCGTCCCACAGGGAAGCAATCAGCCCCAGCATTTT
- - TRBJ2-7 TRBV11-2 CASSLEVHRPYEQYF TGTGCCAGCAGCTTAGAAGTTCACAGACCCTACGAGCAGTACTTC
TRBD2 - TRBJ2-7 TRBV7-9 CASRHSGGAFYEQYF TGTGCCAGCAGACATAGCGGGGGGGCCTTTTACGAGCAGTACTTC
- - TRBJ2-4 TRBV28 CASSLTSTGSKNIQYF TGTGCCAGCAGTCTTACCTCTACAGGGTCCAAAAACATTCAGTACTTC